Reported below is one T cell receptor beta chain. The antigen remains undetermined. This record belongs to a study of cytomegalovirus exposure and HLA in healthy donors. The V gene's germline CDR1 is SGHTA and CDR2 FQGNSA. The CDR3 sequence is 16 residues long. The germline V and J ends were trimmed by 5 bases and 6 bases, with 20 bases remaining between them. The PCR contained 60 Vbeta and 13 Jbeta primers. Clones were read by immunoSEQ multiplex PCR, and TCRdb kept only the in-frame ones, dropping some. The table records 84,000 or so clones, around four fifths of them present only once. Study-wide results and caveats: In a later analysis, TCR beta V- and J-gene trimming was associated with a missense DCLRE1C variant.

This receptor was identified in a boy aged 5-17 years in good health and CMV-seronegative. This chain connects TRBV7-2 to TRBJ1-5; TRBD1 is a possible D gene (6 bases). The specimen was PBMCs. CDR3 loop: CASSPRAQGTGQPQHF. The CDR3, as DNA: TGTGCCAGCAGCCCAAGGGCACAGGGAACTGGTCAGCCCCAGCATTTT. The whole variable domain, remainder taken from reference TRBV7-2 and TRBJ1-5, is GAGVSQSPSNKVTEKGKDVELRCDPISGHTALYWYRQSLGQGLEFLIYFQGNSAPDKSGLPSDRFSAERTGGSVSTLTIQRTQQEDSAVYLCASSPRAQGTGQPQHFGDGTRLSIL.